The 9 T cell receptor beta chains listed next were all sequenced from one sample in a study of beta chain features in type 1 diabetes. Expressed TCRB transcripts got sequenced, as all isolated RNA was reverse transcribed. This table comes from immunoSEQ multiplex PCR, and its TCRdb copy is limited to in-frame clones, with some not included. Among tens of thousands of clones listed, roughly half were seen once. Whole-study results and caveats: Type 1 diabetes patients had moderately but significantly shorter TCRB CDR3s in all four CD4+ subsets.

Which antigens these TCRs recognize remains unknown. The sample taken for sequencing was central memory CD4+ T cells from blood. The source of these receptors is a man aged 25 to 45 with type 1 diabetes.

The chain links TRBV19 to TRBJ2-1; 7 nucleotides line up with TRBD2. This CDR3 region has 17 residues. Germline V CDR1 and CDR2: LNHDA, SQIVND (reference sequence). V lost 4 bases, J lost 7 bases, and 16 bases stayed unmatched. This chain's CDR3 is CASSNALAAPSENEQFF. Here the CDR3 DNA reads TGTGCCAGTAGTAATGCCCTAGCGGCCCCCTCAGAGAATGAGCAGTTCTTC.

The gene calls are TRBV5-5 and TRBJ2-7; TRBD2 matches 9 bases. CDR3 length: 15 amino acids. V was pared by 1 base and J by 6 bases, with 8 bases of the junction left unmatched. Germline loops: CDR1 SGHKS, CDR2 YYEKEE (reference sequence). CDR3 in DNA: TGTGCCAGCAGCTTGTCGGGTAGCGGGGGAGGCGAGCAGTACTTC. Translating gives CASSLSGSGGGEQYF. The entire variable domain, with the rest obtained from reference TRBV5-5 and TRBJ2-7, is as follows: DAGVTQSPTHLIKTRGQQVTLRCSPISGHKSVSWYQQVLGQGPQFIFQYYEKEERGRGNFPDRFSARQFPNYSSELNVNALLLGDSALYLCASSLSGSGGGEQYFGPGTRLTVT.

This clone came up a few times. The V and J genes are TRBV11-2 and TRBJ2-1; TRBD2 agrees at 15 bases. Losses at the gene ends were 4 bases for V and 4 bases for J; bases not matched to a gene: 5. The germline gives CDR1 SGHAT, CDR2 FQNNGV. The CDR3 is 17 residues long. The CDR3 DNA reads TGTGCCAGCAGCTCGGGACTAGCGGGAGGAACATACAATGAGCAGTTCTTC. Protein: CASSSGLAGGTYNEQFF.

The V call is TRBV27, the J call TRBJ2-1; 8 bases line up with TRBD2. The germline V gene has CDR1 MNHEY and CDR2 SMNVEV (reference sequence). This CDR3 is built from 14 residues. With 11 bases clipped from V and 13 bases from J, the junction kept 19 bases outside the gene matches. CDR3 sequence: CAEPDLGAGLDQFF. Written as DNA, the CDR3 is TGTGCCGAACCAGATCTAGGGGCGGGACTAGACCAGTTCTTC.

This clone was detected a few times. J is TRBJ1-2 and V is TRBV25-1; weak D call: TRBD1 (6 bases). The CDR3 totals 12 residues. Germline assignment: CDR1 MGHDK and CDR2 SYGVNS. Trimming shortened V by 8 bases and J by 3 bases, and 10 bases separated the two germline ends. The CDR3 region is CASWTADYGYTF. Written as DNA, the CDR3 is TGTGCCAGCTGGACAGCGGACTATGGCTACACCTTC.

The CDR3 region has the DNA TGCGCCAGCAGCCAAACTAGGACAGCAAGCTCCTACAATGAGCAGTTCTTC. As protein: CASSQTRTASSYNEQFF. The chain uses TRBV4-1 and TRBJ2-1; D is possibly TRBD1 (6 bases). Germline assignment: CDR1 MGHRA and CDR2 YSYEKL. The CDR3 is made up of 17 amino acids. V was shortened by 2 bases and J by 0 bases, with 14 bases between the two germline ends.

The gene calls are TRBV5-6 and TRBJ2-7; the match to TRBD2 covers 8 bases. Germline CDR1 is SGHDT and CDR2 is YYEEEE. This CDR3 region has 17 residues. V lost 6 bases, J lost 2 bases, and 16 bases stayed unmatched. The CDR3 here is CASTFWNLAGLTYEQYF. In DNA, the CDR3 is TGTGCCAGCACCTTTTGGAATTTAGCGGGGCTAACCTACGAGCAGTACTTC.

The chain combines TRBV2 with TRBJ2-5, with TRBD2 matching over 7 bases. Per the germline V gene, CDR1 is SNHLY and CDR2 is FYNNEI. This CDR3 region has 13 residues. Unmatched junction bases numbered 5, after V lost 5 bases and J lost 5 bases. This chain's CDR3 is CASSWDGGETQYF. The CDR3 coding sequence is TGTGCCAGCAGTTGGGACGGGGGGGAGACCCAGTACTTC.

This clone appeared a few times. The CDR3 spells CASSQGASTLSTDTQYF. The CDR3 DNA is TGCGCCAGCAGCCAAGGGGCTAGCACCCTTAGCACAGATACGCAGTATTTT. The V call is TRBV4-1, the J call TRBJ2-3; D might be TRBD2 (5 bases). From germline, CDR1 is MGHRA and CDR2 YSYEKL. The CDR3 spans 17 residues. Trimming removed 1 base at V and 0 bases at J, with 14 bases between.